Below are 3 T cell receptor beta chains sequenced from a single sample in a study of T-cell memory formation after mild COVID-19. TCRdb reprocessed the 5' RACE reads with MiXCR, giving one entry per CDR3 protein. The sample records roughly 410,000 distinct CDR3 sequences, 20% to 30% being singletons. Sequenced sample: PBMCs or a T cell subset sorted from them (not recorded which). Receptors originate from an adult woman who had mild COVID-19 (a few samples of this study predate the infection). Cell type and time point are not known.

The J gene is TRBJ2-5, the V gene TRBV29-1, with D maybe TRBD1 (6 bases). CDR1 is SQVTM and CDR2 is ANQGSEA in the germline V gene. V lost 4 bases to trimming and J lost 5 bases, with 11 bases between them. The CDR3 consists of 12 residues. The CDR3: CSVARGIETQYF. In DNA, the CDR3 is TGCAGCGTTGCCAGGGGTATCGAGACCCAGTACTTC.

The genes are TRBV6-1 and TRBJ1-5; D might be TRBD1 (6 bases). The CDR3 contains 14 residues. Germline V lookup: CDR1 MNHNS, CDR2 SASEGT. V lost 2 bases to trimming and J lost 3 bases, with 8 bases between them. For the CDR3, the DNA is TGTGCCAGCAGTGAAATGGGGGCCAATCAGCCCCAGCATTTT. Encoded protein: CASSEMGANQPQHF.

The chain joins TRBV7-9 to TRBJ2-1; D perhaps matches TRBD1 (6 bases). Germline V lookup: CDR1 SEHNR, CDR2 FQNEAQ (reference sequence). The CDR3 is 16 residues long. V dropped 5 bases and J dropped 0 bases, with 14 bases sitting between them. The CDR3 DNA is TGTGCCAGCAGCCCACCGGACAGCAGCTCCTACAATGAGCAGTTCTTC. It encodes CASSPPDSSSYNEQFF. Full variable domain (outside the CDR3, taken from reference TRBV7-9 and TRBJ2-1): DTGVSQNPRHKITKRGQNVTFRCDPISEHNRLYWYRQTLGQGPEFLTYFQNEAQLEKSRLLSDRFSAERPKGSFSTLEIQRTEQGDSAMYLCASSPPDSSSYNEQFFGPGTRLTVL.